The clone carrying this TCR beta chain was seen only once. The sample comes from a study of Ad26.COV2.S vaccination and SARS-CoV-2 variants. For the study at large: It was the COV1001 Ad26.COV2.S trial arm that included the donor.

Treatment described: about 20 received Ad26.COV2.S at low or high dose, single or two shots; several received placebo; per-sample allocation not given. After the first vaccine or placebo injection, samples were drawn on day 63. The protocol was immunoSEQ multiplex PCR, while the TCRdb copy is restricted to in-frame clones and leaves out a portion. Altogether about 350,000 clones are present, approximately 90% being singletons, with the ten largest covering around 5.8%. The CDR3 is 15 residues long. Trimming stripped 3 bases from V and 3 bases from J, with 15 bases between. Germline CDR1 is MNHEY and CDR2 is SVGAGI.

The gene calls are TRBV6-5 and TRBJ2-7, with D perhaps matching TRBD2 (5 bases). Source: peripheral blood, taken in a trial of Ad26.COV2.S vaccine versus placebo. This clonotype originated in a person between 18 and 65 years old who received the Ad26.COV2.S COVID-19 vaccine or a placebo. CDR3 sequence: CASSYEPGVYYEQYF. The CDR3 region has the DNA TGTGCCAGCAGTTATGAACCCGGGGTTTACTACGAGCAGTACTTC.